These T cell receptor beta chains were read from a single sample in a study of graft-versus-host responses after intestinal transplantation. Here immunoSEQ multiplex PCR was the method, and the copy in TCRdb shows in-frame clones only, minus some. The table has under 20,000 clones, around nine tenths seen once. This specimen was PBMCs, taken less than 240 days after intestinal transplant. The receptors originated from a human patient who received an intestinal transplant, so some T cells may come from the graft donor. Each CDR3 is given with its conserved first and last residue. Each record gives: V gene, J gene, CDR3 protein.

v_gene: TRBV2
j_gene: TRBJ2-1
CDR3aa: CARDRGKYNEQFF

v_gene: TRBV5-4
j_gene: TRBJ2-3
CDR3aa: CASSLSQGSTDTQYF

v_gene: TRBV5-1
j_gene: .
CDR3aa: CASSLQGSYEQYF

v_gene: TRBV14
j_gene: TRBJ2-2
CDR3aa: CASSPGQEATGELFF

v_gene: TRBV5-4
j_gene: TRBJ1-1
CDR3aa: CASSREIGEGGTEAFF

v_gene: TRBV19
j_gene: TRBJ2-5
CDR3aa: CASSIDLREVETQYF

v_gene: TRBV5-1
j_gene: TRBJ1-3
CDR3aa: CTSSLGDRRSGNTIYF

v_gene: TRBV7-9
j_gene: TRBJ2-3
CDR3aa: CASSSYYYTQYF

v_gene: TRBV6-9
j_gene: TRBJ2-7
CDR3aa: CASSDDSSYEQYF

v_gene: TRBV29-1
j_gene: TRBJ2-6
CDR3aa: CSVEGDSFFSGANVLTF

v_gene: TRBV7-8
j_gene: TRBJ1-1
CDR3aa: CASSKRKINTEAFF

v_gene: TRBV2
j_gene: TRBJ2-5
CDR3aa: CASRVGTQGTQYF

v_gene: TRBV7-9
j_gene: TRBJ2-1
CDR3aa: CASSRRTSGGSYNEQFF

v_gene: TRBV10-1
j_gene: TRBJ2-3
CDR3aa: CASSDYFIAGGNTDTQYF

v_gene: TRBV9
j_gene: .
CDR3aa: CASSEFREEDEQYF

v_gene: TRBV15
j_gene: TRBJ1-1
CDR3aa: CATSSRQYPEAFF

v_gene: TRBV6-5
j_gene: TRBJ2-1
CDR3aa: CASSYLSGGLYEQFF

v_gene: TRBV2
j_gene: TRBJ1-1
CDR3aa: CATQNGVLNTEAFF

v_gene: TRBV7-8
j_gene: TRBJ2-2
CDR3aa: CASSPEVDTGELFF

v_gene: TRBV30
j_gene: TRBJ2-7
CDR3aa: CAWSVGTGDYEQYF

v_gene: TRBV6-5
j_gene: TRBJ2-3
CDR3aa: CASSLTSGETDTQYF

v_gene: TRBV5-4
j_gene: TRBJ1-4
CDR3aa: CASSPGQGNEKLFF

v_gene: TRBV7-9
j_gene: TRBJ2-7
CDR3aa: CASSSPAGSSYEQYF

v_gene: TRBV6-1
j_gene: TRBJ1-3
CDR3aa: CASSEAPGTGGDTIYF